The present T cell receptor beta chain was sequenced within a study of blood T cell repertoires in COVID-19. Study overall: COVID-19 samples collected from the United States, Italy and Spain covered acute and convalescent phases. The cDNA or gDNA used as material had been derived from T cells, B-cell-depleted T cells, or PBMCs.

The V and J ends lost 7 bases and 1 base respectively, with 10 bases between them. This CDR3 spans 13 amino acids. Germline V gene data show CDR1 as MNHEY and CDR2 as SVGAGI. In the original analysis: Cell counts per sample came from amplifying reference gene primers. TCRdb's copy holds only in-frame clones and misses some; the assay was immunoSEQ multiplex PCR. V, J and clone size derive from that table, while D and trimming were established from the DNA sequence. Here the sample spans about 81,000 clones, approximately 84% being singletons. This clone is a singleton in its sample. The chain links TRBV6-5 to TRBJ2-5; D gene uncertain. The receptor comes from a human donor in a cohort sampled during active COVID-19. The material sequenced was peripheral blood. The CDR3 region is CASNGPAQETQYF. The CDR3 nucleotides are TGTGCCAGCAATGGGCCCGCCCAAGAGACCCAGTACTTC.